Each of the 32 T cell receptor beta chains below was sequenced from the same sample in a study of cytomegalovirus exposure and HLA in healthy donors (TCRdb year 2017). Library generation was performed with the immunoSEQ multiplex PCR assay. For the multiplex PCR, a mixture combining 60 forward primers for TCR Vbeta segments and 13 reverse primers for TCR Jbeta segments was used. TCRdb limited this immuneACCESS table to in-frame rearrangements with V and J called. A share of clones is missing; checked studies link under half to unresolved V genes, and the rest is unexplained. Across this sample there are more than 150,000 clones, with 80% to 90% seen only once. The ten largest make up approximately 8.5% of the sample. The sequenced sample was PBMCs. These receptors all come from a man in his late teens or twenties in good health and CMV-seropositive.

The chain carries TRBV7-2 and TRBJ1-3, with 7 bases lining up with TRBD1. Looked up from germline, CDR1 is SGHTA and CDR2 is FQGNSA. V shed 5 bases and J 2 bases; nucleotides not matched to a gene: 6. The CDR3 loop spans 15 amino acids. The DNA of the CDR3 is TGTGCCAGCAGCCTGGACAGGAGCCCTGGAAACACCATATATTTT. It specifies CASSLDRSPGNTIYF.

Notes on this clone: The same CDR3 arises from other DNA sequences in this sample as well. The V and J genes are TRBV15 and TRBJ2-7; TRBD1 aligns across 7 bases. The ends lost 0 bases at V and 0 bases at J; junction bases unmatched: 2. CDR1 and CDR2 from the germline V gene are LNHNV and YYDKDF (reference sequence). This CDR3 contains 15 residues. This chain's CDR3 is CATSRDSGGSYEQYF. CDR3 DNA: TGTGCCACCAGCAGAGATTCAGGGGGCTCCTACGAGCAGTACTTC.

The chain has TRBV30 and TRBJ2-7; D is perhaps TRBD1 (6 bases). The CDR3 is made up of 16 amino acids. Germline values: CDR1 GTSNPN, CDR2 SVGIG (reference sequence). V was pared by 1 base and J by 2 bases, with 18 bases between. The CDR3 is CAWSDELQGSTYEQYF. DNA for the CDR3: TGTGCCTGGAGTGACGAACTACAGGGATCTACCTACGAGCAGTACTTC.

This chain connects TRBV30 to TRBJ1-6; the D is unclear. Germline assignment: CDR1 GTSNPN and CDR2 SVGIG (reference sequence). The CDR3 length is 17 residues. Deletions cut 2 bases from V and 0 bases from J, with 14 bases between. The CDR3, as DNA: TGTGCCTGGAGTCCCCGGGTCGTGAGCTCCTATAATTCACCCCTCCACTTT. It is translated as CAWSPRVVSSYNSPLHF.

The chain carries TRBV5-8 and TRBJ1-3; D ambiguous. The CDR3 length is 14 residues. CDR1 is SGHTS, CDR2 YDEGEE, per germline. Trimming stripped 4 bases from V and 3 bases from J, with 11 bases between. CDR3 nucleotides: TGTGCCAGCAGCGCGACCCTAGGTGGAAACACCATATATTTT. As protein: CASSATLGGNTIYF.

This chain uses TRBV7-9 with TRBJ1-4; maybe TRBD1 (6 bases). The CDR3 runs to 14 residues. Germline V lookup: CDR1 SEHNR, CDR2 FQNEAQ (reference sequence). Trimming stripped 3 bases from V and 8 bases from J, with 13 bases between. The CDR3 DNA follows: TGTGCCAGCAGCTTGGAGAGGGGGAACGAAAAACTGTTTTTT. This codes for CASSLERGNEKLFF.

The J gene is TRBJ1-2, the V gene TRBV7-8; a possible D gene is TRBD1 (6 bases). CDR1 is SGHVS, CDR2 FQNEAQ, per germline. V was shortened by 5 bases and J by 2 bases, with 15 bases between the two germline ends. The CDR3 extends over 15 amino acids. The CDR3 DNA reads TGTGCCAGCAGCCCCCTCAGGGGCCCCAACTATGGCTACACCTTC. This gives the protein CASSPLRGPNYGYTF.

The rearrangement links TRBV4-3 to TRBJ2-7; D might be TRBD1 (6 bases). This CDR3 region has 15 residues. With 1 base removed from V and 4 bases from J, the gap between germline ends came to 14 bases. Germline CDR1 LGHNA, CDR2 YSLEER. CDR3 region: CASSQGTGHPYEQYF. For the CDR3, the DNA is TGCGCCAGCAGCCAAGGCACGGGACACCCATACGAGCAGTACTTC.

V and J are TRBV2 and TRBJ2-7, with D tentatively TRBD2 (5 bases). CDR3 size: 15 residues. Trimming shortened V by 2 bases and J by 0 bases, and 11 bases separated the two germline ends. Germline V lookup: CDR1 SNHLY, CDR2 FYNNEI. The CDR3 sequence: CASSEIPGDSYEQYF. CDR3 in DNA: TGTGCCAGCAGTGAAATCCCCGGGGACTCCTACGAGCAGTACTTC. The entire variable domain, with the rest obtained from reference TRBV2 and TRBJ2-7, is as follows: EPEVTQTPSHQVTQMGQEVILRCVPISNHLYFYWYRQILGQKVEFLVSFYNNEISEKSEIFDDQFSVERPDGSNFTLKIRSTKLEDSAMYFCASSEIPGDSYEQYFGPGTRLTVT.

V usage is TRBV15 and J usage is TRBJ1-1; TRBD1 agrees at 7 bases. V lost 0 bases to trimming and J lost 5 bases; unmatched junction nucleotides: 6. The germline gives CDR1 LNHNV, CDR2 YYDKDF (reference sequence). The CDR3 covers 15 residues. The CDR3 nucleotides read TGTGCCACCAGCAGAGAAGACAGGGCTGGTACTGAAGCTTTCTTT. Protein: CATSREDRAGTEAFF.

In DNA, the CDR3 is TGCGCCAGCAGTGATCGGAGCGGCGAAGAGACCCAGTACTTC. Its translation: CASSDRSGEETQYF. V is TRBV10-2 and J is TRBJ2-5; the D gene is possibly TRBD2 (5 bases). V was cut by 3 bases and J by 3 bases, with 11 bases left in between. The length of the CDR3 is 14 residues. The V gene's germline CDR1 is WSHSY and CDR2 SAAADI.

The J gene is TRBJ2-7, the V gene TRBV29-1; a possible D gene is TRBD2 (5 bases). Germline CDR1 and CDR2: SQVTM and ANQGSEA. Trimming shortened V by 1 base and J by 3 bases, and 7 bases separated the two germline ends. This CDR3 has 12 amino acids. CDR3 DNA sequence: TGCAGCGTTGAAGCTAGCAGCTACGAGCAGTACTTC. This encodes CSVEASSYEQYF.

A few counts support this clone. This rearrangement joins TRBV19 to TRBJ1-1, with a possible D match to TRBD1 (5 bases). Trimming stripped 2 bases from V and 4 bases from J, with 11 bases between. Germline-derived CDR1 and CDR2 are LNHDA and SQIVND (reference sequence). The CDR3 is 14 residues long. CDR3 region: CASSIYPRATEAFF. As DNA, the CDR3 is TGTGCCAGTAGTATATACCCCAGGGCCACTGAAGCTTTCTTT. The complete variable domain, with remaining parts taken from reference TRBV19 and TRBJ1-1, reads DGGITQSPKYLFRKEGQNVTLSCEQNLNHDAMYWYRQDPGQGLRLIYYSQIVNDFQKGDIAEGYSVSREKKESFPLTVTSAQKNPTAFYLCASSIYPRATEAFFGQGTRLTVV.

J is TRBJ1-5 and V is TRBV7-9; tentatively, D is TRBD1 (5 bases). The CDR3 length is 13 residues. V shed 6 bases and J shed 5 bases, with 11 bases lying between them. Germline lookup yields CDR1 SEHNR and CDR2 FQNEAQ (reference sequence). The CDR3 region is CASRQEMDQPQHF. CDR3 nucleotides: TGTGCCAGCAGACAGGAGATGGATCAGCCCCAGCATTTT.

This chain joins TRBV21-1 and TRBJ2-7; the DNA was not compared with TRBD1, the D call given in the table. TRBV21-1 is listed as a pseudogene. This CDR3 contains 16 residues. CDR3 in DNA: TGTGCCAGCAGCTCCCGAGCGCGGACAGATGGCTACGAGCAGTACTTC. Amino acids: CASSSRARTDGYEQYF.

The chain recombines TRBV11-2 with TRBJ1-4; a weak D match, TRBD1 (5 bases). CDR3 length: 18 residues. V was trimmed by 2 bases and J by 7 bases, leaving 23 bases between them. Germline V gene data show CDR1 as SGHAT and CDR2 as FQNNGV. The CDR3 loop reads CASSLMAFGGPEGEKLFF. The DNA for the CDR3 is TGTGCCAGCAGCTTAATGGCTTTCGGGGGACCCGAAGGTGAAAAACTGTTTTTT.

The V and J genes are TRBV30 and TRBJ2-5, with 8 bases that match TRBD2. CDR1 is GTSNPN and CDR2 is SVGIG in the germline V gene (reference sequence). This CDR3 is 13 amino acids long. J gave up 4 bases and V 3 bases, and 4 bases lay outside the gene matches. The CDR3: CAWSPGGAETQYF. The CDR3 DNA reads TGTGCCTGGAGCCCGGGGGGGGCAGAGACCCAGTACTTC.

The chain combines TRBV5-1 with TRBJ2-5, with TRBD2 identical over 12 bases. V trimming: 2 bases; J trimming: 1 base; junction bases outside the gene matches: 3. Looked up from germline, CDR1 is SGHRS and CDR2 is YFSETQ. There are 16 residues in the CDR3. CDR3 nucleotides: TGCGCCAGCAGCTTTTCGACTAGCGGGGGCCAAGAGACCCAGTACTTC. This codes for CASSFSTSGGQETQYF. The full variable domain, completed using reference TRBV5-1 and TRBJ2-5, is KAGVTQTPRYLIKTRGQQVTLSCSPISGHRSVSWYQQTPGQGLQFLFEYFSETQRNKGNFPGRFSGRQFSNSRSEMNVSTLELGDSALYLCASSFSTSGGQETQYFGPGTRLLVL.

To note about this clone: The same CDR3 can be traced to other DNA sequences in this sample. The rearrangement joins TRBV2 to TRBJ1-5; 10 bases map to TRBD1. Trimming took 6 bases from V and 4 from J; bases not matched to a gene: 3. The CDR3 contains 14 residues. Looked up from germline, CDR1 is SNHLY and CDR2 is FYNNEI. In DNA, the CDR3 is TGTGCCAGCAGCGAGGACAGGGGGAATCAGCCCCAGCATTTT. Protein sequence: CASSEDRGNQPQHF. Combining the CDR3 with reference TRBV2 and TRBJ1-5 gives the whole variable domain EPEVTQTPSHQVTQMGQEVILRCVPISNHLYFYWYRQILGQKVEFLVSFYNNEISEKSEIFDDQFSVERPDGSNFTLKIRSTKLEDSAMYFCASSEDRGNQPQHFGDGTRLSIL.

The chain links TRBV5-1 to TRBJ1-4; TRBD1 aligns across 7 bases. Trimming cost V 5 bases and J 4 bases; bases outside gene matches: 5. CDR1 and CDR2 from the germline V gene are SGHRS and YFSETQ. There are 14 residues in the CDR3. CDR3 in DNA: TGCGCCAGCAGTTGGACAGGCGGTAATGAAAAACTGTTTTTT. This sequence encodes CASSWTGGNEKLFF.

The chain combines TRBV6-1 with TRBJ1-2, with 7 bases identical to TRBD1. J gave up 3 bases and V 6 bases, and 7 bases lay outside the gene matches. This CDR3 is built from 14 residues. In germline, CDR1 is MNHNS, CDR2 SASEGT. Here the CDR3 DNA reads TGTGCCAGCAGGCGACAGGGCAGGGACTATGGCTACACCTTC. Protein product: CASRRQGRDYGYTF.

V usage is TRBV5-1 and J usage is TRBJ2-5; D might be TRBD1 (6 bases). V was cut by 3 bases and J by 2 bases, with 11 bases left in between. Germline CDR1 SGHRS, CDR2 YFSETQ. The CDR3 runs 14 residues. The CDR3 loop reads CASSSGQTQETQYF. The CDR3 region has the DNA TGCGCCAGCAGCTCCGGACAGACACAAGAGACCCAGTACTTC.

V usage is TRBV6-5 and J usage is TRBJ2-7, with 9 bases that match TRBD1. V lost 8 bases and J lost 5; bases outside the gene matches: 7. CDR1 and CDR2 from the germline V gene are MNHEY and SVGAGI. The CDR3 extends over 13 amino acids. The CDR3 protein is CASYRDREDEQYF. CDR3 nucleotide sequence: TGTGCCAGCTATAGGGACAGGGAAGACGAGCAGTACTTC.

CDR3 protein: CASSLAPADYSNQPQHF. As DNA, the CDR3 is TGTGCCAGCAGCTTGGCGCCGGCAGACTATAGCAATCAGCCCCAGCATTTT. J is TRBJ1-5 and V is TRBV5-6; D is unresolved. V lost 0 bases, J lost 0 bases, and 13 bases lay in between. Germline CDR1 SGHDT, CDR2 YYEEEE. The CDR3 is 17 amino acids.

The rearrangement links TRBV5-8 to TRBJ2-5, with a tentative D call TRBD1 (5 bases). Looked up from germline, CDR1 is SGHTS and CDR2 is YDEGEE. V lost 4 bases and J lost 2, with 9 bases in between. The CDR3 has 13 residues. Written as DNA, the CDR3 is TGTGCCAGCAGCCCGGACATGCAAGAGACCCAGTACTTC. Protein product: CASSPDMQETQYF.

This chain links TRBV19 with TRBJ2-3; D gene ambiguous. Trimming pared 8 bases from V and 6 bases from J, leaving 12 bases between. Germline CDR1 and CDR2: LNHDA and SQIVND (reference sequence). This CDR3 spans 12 amino acids. In nucleotides, the CDR3 is TGTGCCAGTGCTGAACGAGTGGATACGCAGTATTTT. As protein: CASAERVDTQYF.

The genes are TRBV18 and TRBJ2-2; D uncertain. Germline V gene sequence: CDR1 KGHSH, CDR2 LQKENI. This CDR3 spans 15 amino acids. Trimming shortened V by 3 bases and J by 5 bases, and 13 bases separated the two germline ends. CDR3 amino acids: CASSPGQSKTGELFF. CDR3 in DNA: TGTGCCAGCTCACCTGGGCAGTCTAAGACCGGGGAGCTGTTTTTT.

This chain's CDR3 is CSVEEGRGGSYNEQFF. The CDR3 DNA reads as TGCAGCGTTGAAGAGGGTCGGGGGGGCTCTTACAATGAGCAGTTCTTC. The chain couples TRBV29-1 to TRBJ2-1, with 8 bases aligning to TRBD2. The CDR3 length is 16 residues. Germline trimming cut 0 bases from V and 4 bases from J; bases unmatched to any gene: 8. The germline V gene has CDR1 SQVTM and CDR2 ANQGSEA.

The rearrangement uses TRBV4-1 and TRBJ1-2, with D tentatively TRBD1 (6 bases). CDR3 length equals 17 residues. The germline V and J ends were trimmed by 2 bases and 1 base, with 17 bases remaining between them. The germline CDR1 and CDR2 sequences are MGHRA and YSYEKL. The CDR3 loop reads CASSQTDTGTFNYGYTF. The DNA of the CDR3 is TGCGCCAGCAGCCAAACCGACACCGGGACATTTAACTATGGCTACACCTTC.

There are a few counts of this clone. The chain joins TRBV6-4 to TRBJ2-3; TRBD2 agrees at 10 bases. J gave up 4 bases and V 4 bases, and 8 bases lay outside the gene matches. CDR3 size: 16 residues. The V gene's germline CDR1 is MRHNA and CDR2 SNTAGT. The CDR3 protein is CASSVASGGAPDTQYF. The CDR3 DNA is TGTGCCAGCAGTGTTGCTAGCGGGGGTGCCCCAGATACGCAGTATTTT.

The V call is TRBV5-4, the J call TRBJ1-2; 12 nucleotides align to TRBD1. This CDR3 has 16 amino acids. In germline, CDR1 is SGHNT, CDR2 YYREEE (reference sequence). Trimming cost V 2 bases and J 3 bases; bases outside gene matches: 5. This chain's CDR3 is CASSFRGQGADYGYTF. CDR3 DNA sequence: TGTGCCAGCAGCTTCCGGGGACAGGGGGCAGACTATGGCTACACCTTC.

The chain joins TRBV27 to TRBJ2-3, with D hard to call. V was cut by 3 bases and J by 1 base, with 5 bases left in between. This CDR3 comprises 13 residues. Germline V lookup: CDR1 MNHEY, CDR2 SMNVEV (reference sequence). The DNA for the CDR3 is TGTGCCAGCAGTTTGGGCCGCACAGATACGCAGTATTTT. Its translation: CASSLGRTDTQYF.